The following is a T cell receptor beta chain sequence with its context. Participant ages covered roughly 18 to 90 years across 24 US areas. Which cohort a participant joined came from the clinical history participants gave. The CDR3 extends over 16 amino acids. Germline CDR1 is SGHVS and CDR2 is FNYEAQ. V dropped 1 base and J dropped 2; count of bases not matched to a gene: 6. TCRdb's table, derived via immunoSEQ multiplex PCR, lists solely in-frame clones and lacks some. The sample carries some 140,000 clones, approximately 79% recorded once. These data originate in a study of blood T cell repertoires in COVID-19. Across the study: From the United States, Italy and Spain came samples of acute and convalescent COVID-19.

The chain couples TRBV7-6 to TRBJ2-3; 7 nucleotides match TRBD2. The sequencing input was PBMCs or T cells enriched from blood (not recorded which). The clonotype comes from a man between 40 and 49 years old with acute COVID-19. This chain's CDR3 is CASSLGTGGTTDTQYF. As DNA, the CDR3 is TGTGCCAGCAGCTTAGGGACGGGAGGTACCACAGATACGCAGTATTTT.